This TCR beta chain is drawn from a study of PD-L1 blockade in urothelial cancer. On the study more broadly: When patients started atezolizumab at some point between 2013 and 2015, it was given at 1,200 mg intravenously every 3 weeks. Blood analysis was done at 3 weeks (second dose) and 6 weeks after treatment began. Counts from blood samples showed a median of 141,255 T cells. Study results and caveats: Expansion of tumor-associated blood clones at 3 weeks was greater in durable-benefit patients.

TCRdb's copy holds only in-frame clones and misses some; the assay was immunoSEQ multiplex PCR. This table holds 95,000 or so clones, 80% to 90% found once. Time point noted: pretreatment peripheral blood. V was pared by 7 bases and J by 1 base, with 4 bases of the junction left unmatched. In germline, CDR1 is SGHTA, CDR2 FQGNSA. CDR3 length: 14 amino acids. Worth noting for this clone: Its matching antigen is unknown.

The input for sequencing was PBMCs, taken around atezolizumab (anti-PD-L1) treatment. The origin of this receptor is a man in his sixties with urothelial cancer. The rearrangement joins TRBV7-2 to TRBJ2-7; 10 bases map to TRBD1. The CDR3 sequence: CASTQGQGSYEQYF. DNA of the CDR3: TGTGCCAGCACCCAGGGACAGGGGTCCTACGAGCAGTACTTC.